The rows below give T cell receptor beta chains drawn from one sample of a study of blood T cell repertoires in COVID-19. The repertoire was sequenced with immunoSEQ multiplex PCR; TCRdb's copy has only in-frame clones and lacks some. The sample has some 230,000 clones, approximately 83% seen once. Sequencing used peripheral blood. These receptors all stem from a woman aged 55-75 years with acute or convalescent COVID-19. Both conserved end residues are part of each CDR3. D genes are given only for firm matches. Only some rows state a clone size, as once, few, many or a class for expanded clones.

cdr3_length	d_call	clone_size	j_call	v_call	cdr3_aa	cdr3_nt
12	NA	NA	TRBJ1-2	TRBV10-3	CAISESGVGYTF	TGTGCCATCAGTGAGTCAGGGGTCGGCTACACCTTC
14	TRBD1	NA	TRBJ1-4	TRBV7-2	CASSKTGLPEKLFF	TGTGCCAGCAGCAAGACAGGGCTCCCCGAAAAACTGTTTTTT
13	NA	NA	TRBJ2-2	TRBV6-5	CAISGSPVGELFF	TGTGCCATTTCGGGATCCCCGGTCGGGGAGCTGTTTTTT
17	TRBD2	NA	TRBJ2-1	TRBV9	CASSVAVLAAEYGEQFF	TGTGCCAGCAGCGTAGCGGTCCTAGCGGCGGAGTATGGTGAGCAGTTCTTC
15	TRBD1	NA	TRBJ2-7	TRBV6-2/TRBV6-3	CASSWDRGLTYEQYF	TGTGCCAGCAGCTGGGACAGGGGACTAACCTACGAGCAGTACTTC
15	NA	NA	TRBJ2-6	TRBV6-5	CASSDRWRGANVLTF	TGTGCCAGCAGCGACAGGTGGAGAGGGGCCAACGTCCTGACTTTC
13	NA	NA	TRBJ1-4	TRBV27	CASRQGGGGKLFF	TGTGCCAGCAGACAAGGTGGGGGGGGAAAACTGTTTTTT
13	TRBD2	NA	TRBJ2-7	TRBV10-3	CAITSGGVGEQYF	TGTGCCATCACTAGCGGGGGGGTCGGCGAGCAGTACTTC
15	NA	once	TRBJ2-7	TRBV14	CASSQDENRVGEQYF	TGTGCCAGCAGCCAAGATGAGAACAGGGTGGGCGAGCAGTACTTC
14	NA	NA	TRBJ1-2	TRBV5-1	CASKLGESGYGYTF	TGCGCCAGCAAGCTTGGGGAAAGCGGCTATGGCTACACCTTC
13	NA	once	TRBJ1-2	TRBV6-2/TRBV6-3	CASSYSVGYGYTF	TGTGCCAGCAGTTACTCTGTCGGCTATGGCTACACCTTC
10	NA	NA	TRBJ1-2	TRBV29-1	CSIKEGGYTF	TGCAGCATAAAAGAGGGAGGCTACACCTTC